This entry describes one T cell receptor beta chain. This specimen comes from a study of CD8 T cells in Susac syndrome. An amount of RNA that ranged from roughly 0.45 to 1 ug was reverse transcribed with random hexamers. Via MiXCR, TCRdb re-called the immunoSEQ multiplex PCR reads, giving one row per CDR3 protein. The data show about 210,000 distinct CDR3 sequences, 94% seen once. Sequences were obtained from CD4+ T cells from PBMCs. The sequence came from a human donor with Susac syndrome.

The CDR3, as DNA: TGCGCCAGCAGCTTGGAAATAGCGGGGGCAGATACGCAGTATTTT. Translated: CASSLEIAGADTQYF. The V gene is TRBV5-1, the J gene TRBJ2-3, with TRBD2 identical over 9 bases. The V gene end was trimmed by 0 bases and the J gene end by 4 bases; junction bases not matched to a gene: 3. Germline CDR1 SGHRS, CDR2 YFSETQ. CDR3 length: 15 residues. Looking up the rest from reference TRBV5-1 and TRBJ2-3 gives the full variable domain: KAGVTQTPRYLIKTRGQQVTLSCSPISGHRSVSWYQQTPGQGLQFLFEYFSETQRNKGNFPGRFSGRQFSNSRSEMNVSTLELGDSALYLCASSLEIAGADTQYFGPGTRLTVL.